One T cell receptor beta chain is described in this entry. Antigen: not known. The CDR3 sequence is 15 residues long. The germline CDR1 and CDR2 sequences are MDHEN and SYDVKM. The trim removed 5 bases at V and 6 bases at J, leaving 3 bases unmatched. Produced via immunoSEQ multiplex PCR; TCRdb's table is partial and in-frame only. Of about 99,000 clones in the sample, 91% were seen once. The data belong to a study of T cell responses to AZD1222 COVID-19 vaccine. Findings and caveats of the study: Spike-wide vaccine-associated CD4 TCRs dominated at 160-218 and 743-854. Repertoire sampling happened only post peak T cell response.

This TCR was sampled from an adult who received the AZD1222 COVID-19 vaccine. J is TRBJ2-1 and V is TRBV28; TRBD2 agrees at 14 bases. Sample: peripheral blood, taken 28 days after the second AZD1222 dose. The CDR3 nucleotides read TGTGCCAGCAGTCGACTAGCGGGAGGGCCCAATGAGCAGTTCTTC. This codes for CASSRLAGGPNEQFF.